By share, the clone carrying this T cell receptor beta chain counts as large. The antigen is not known. These data belong to a study of vaccination and CD4 T cells after COVID-19. Study information: For control cultures, the treatment was a CEFX pool, an HIV-1 Nef pool, or no peptide.

Germline lookup yields CDR1 DFQATT and CDR2 SNEGSKA (reference sequence). The CDR3 contains 15 residues. Trimming took 0 bases from V and 6 from J, leaving 12 bases between them. The Oncomine TCR Beta short-read assay sequenced DNA from cultured CD4+ T cells. TCRdb independently ran MiXCR on the PCR reads; one entry per CDR3 protein. In the table there are around 4,600 distinct CDR3 sequences, about 40% of which are singletons. Indicated treatment: roughly ten-day PBMC culture with coronavirus spike peptide pools or control peptides (ViraFEST assay). Each well held 2 million to 2.5 million PBMCs in IL-2 (about 9.5 IU/ml) medium with approximately 9.2 ug/ml peptide pools.

This chain uses TRBV20-1 with TRBJ1-6; D remains ambiguous. Sequencing was performed on CD4+ T cells from blood, cultured in vitro. The clonotype comes from a human donor who had recovered from COVID-19. The CDR3 protein is CSARDPVGVNSPLHF. As DNA, the CDR3 is TGCAGTGCTAGAGATCCGGTGGGTGTTAATTCACCCCTCCACTTT.